The 22 T cell receptor beta chains presented below share a single source sample, sequenced in a study of vaccination and CD4 T cells after COVID-19. No antigens are known for them. Treatment specified: roughly ten-day PBMC culture with coronavirus spike peptide pools or control peptides (ViraFEST assay). Unexposed donor CD4+ T cells predated the COVID-19 pandemic, collected 2011-2018. Sequencing of cultured CD4+ T cell DNA used the Oncomine TCR Beta short-read assay. TCRdb reanalysed the PCR reads using MiXCR and keeps one entry per CDR3 protein. The repertoire holds 8,500 to 10,000 distinct CDR3 sequences, with around 40% as singletons. Sequenced input: CD4+ T cells from blood, cultured in vitro. The receptor set was obtained from a human donor in good health.

The V gene is TRBV2, the J gene TRBJ2-2; a weak D match, TRBD2 (6 bases). This CDR3 has 15 residues. Trimming took 6 bases from V and 5 from J, leaving 16 bases between them. Germline CDR1 and CDR2: SNHLY and FYNNEI. CDR3 protein: CASRGGSPLTGELFF. CDR3 bases: TGTGCCAGCAGGGGAGGCAGCCCACTGACCGGGGAGCTGTTTTTT.

The rearrangement links TRBV19 to TRBJ2-3; D gene uncertain. V was clipped by 7 bases and J by 2 bases, with 13 bases between them. Germline CDR1 is LNHDA and CDR2 is SQIVND (reference sequence). CDR3 length: 14 amino acids. The CDR3 region is CASTVRGDTDTQYF. The CDR3 DNA reads TGTGCCAGTACTGTACGTGGGGACACAGATACGCAGTATTTT.

This clonotype was found a few times. The gene calls are TRBV5-4 and TRBJ2-7; D tentatively fits TRBD1 or TRBD2 (5 bases each). Trimming shortened V by 0 bases and J by 11 bases, and 12 bases separated the two germline ends. CDR3 length equals 12 residues. Germline CDR1 reads SGHNT; CDR2 reads YYREEE (reference sequence). The CDR3 DNA follows: TGTGCCAGCAGCTTGGTTGGGACCTTGGAGTACTTC. As protein: CASSLVGTLEYF.

This clonotype came up a few times. The chain recombines TRBV7-9 with TRBJ1-2; no clear D gene. Germline values: CDR1 SEHNR, CDR2 FQNEAQ (reference sequence). Trimming removed 5 bases from V and 1 base from J, with 5 bases in between. There are 12 residues in the CDR3. The DNA of the CDR3 is TGTGCCAGCAGCGGAGATAACTATGGCTACACCTTC. Translated: CASSGDNYGYTF.

This clonotype was counted between two and nine times. CDR3 nucleotides: TGTGCCTTCCGCAGATGGGGTAGAGAGACCCAGTACTTC. This codes for CAFRRWGRETQYF. The chain is built from TRBV30 and TRBJ2-5; D gene ambiguous. The length of the CDR3 is 13 residues. Per germline, CDR1 GTSNPN and CDR2 SVGIG (reference sequence). Trimming pared 7 bases from V and 4 bases from J, leaving 16 bases between.

This sequence joins TRBV6-1 and TRBJ1-4, with a possible D match to TRBD1 (5 bases). V was shortened by 6 bases and J by 7 bases, with 18 bases between the two germline ends. This CDR3 contains 15 residues. Germline CDR1 MNHNS, CDR2 SASEGT. In nucleotides, the CDR3 is TGTGCCAGCAGCTCCCGGGGGGACTTGGGTGAAAAACTGTTTTTT. It yields the protein CASSSRGDLGEKLFF.

The chain employs TRBV7-7 and TRBJ2-5; no reliable D call. This CDR3 is built from 15 residues. Looked up from germline, CDR1 is SSHAT and CDR2 is FNYEAQ (reference sequence). Trimming cost V 4 bases and J 1 base, with 13 bases left between them. For the CDR3, the DNA is TGTGCCAGCAGCTCAGAACACCGGCCCCAAGAGACCCAGTACTTC. Translated: CASSSEHRPQETQYF.

This clonotype was detected a few times. The V and J genes are TRBV6-1 and TRBJ2-3; D unclear. The CDR3 has 12 amino acids. V was cut by 8 bases and J by 2 bases, with 8 bases left in between. Germline assignment: CDR1 MNHNS and CDR2 SASEGT. This CDR3 reads CASSPTTDTQYF. The CDR3 bases are TGTGCCAGCTCCCCGACCACAGATACGCAGTATTTT.

The rearrangement links TRBV20-1 to TRBJ1-2, with a tentative D call TRBD1 (5 bases). The germline gives CDR1 DFQATT, CDR2 SNEGSKA (reference sequence). This CDR3 is 14 amino acids long. The V gene lost 3 bases and the J gene lost 8 bases, with 19 bases spanning the gap. The CDR3 DNA sequence: TGCAGTGCTAGCCTTTACGGGACCGGCGGGGGCTACACCTTC. It encodes CSASLYGTGGGYTF.

This chain connects TRBV7-6 to TRBJ2-1; D might be TRBD1 (5 bases). Germline V gene lookup returns CDR1 SGHVS and CDR2 FNYEAQ. CDR3 length: 14 amino acids. V was pared by 4 bases and J by 8 bases, with 15 bases between. The CDR3 is CASSSTGPLDEQFF. The CDR3 DNA follows: TGTGCCAGCAGCTCCACAGGCCCTCTGGATGAGCAGTTCTTC.

This chain links TRBV9 with TRBJ1-1; 10 bases fit TRBD1. The CDR3 is made up of 15 amino acids. Per the germline V gene, CDR1 is SGDLS and CDR2 is YYNGEE. The ends lost 0 bases at V and 7 bases at J; junction bases unmatched: 6. DNA of the CDR3: TGTGCCAGCAGCGTAGGGTCTGGACAGGGGGTTGAAGCTTTCTTT. Amino acids: CASSVGSGQGVEAFF.

This clonotype was seen more than once but under ten times. Its ends do not fully match the called genes, so a read error is possible. The chain recombines TRBV18 with TRBJ1-6; D remains ambiguous. The CDR3 loop spans 15 amino acids. Germline V gene sequence: CDR1 KGHSH, CDR2 LQKENI. CDR3 bases: TGTGCCAGCTCCCCACGGGAACCGAAGAATTCACCCCTCCACTTT. Amino acids: CASSPREPKNSPLHF. The full variable domain, completed using reference TRBV18 and TRBJ1-6, is NAGVMQNPRHLVRRRGQEARLRCSPMKGHSHVYWYRQLPEEGLKFMVYLQKENIIDESGMPKERFSAEFPKEGPSILRIQQVVRGDSAAYFCASSPREPKNSPLHFGNGTRLTVT.

The DNA of the CDR3 is TGTGCCACCAGCAGAGATCTGGGAGAGACCCAGTACTTC. Protein: CATSRDLGETQYF. The chain employs TRBV15 and TRBJ2-5, with no clear D. This CDR3 is built from 13 residues. V shed 0 bases and J shed 4 bases, with 6 bases lying between them. CDR1 and CDR2 (germline): LNHNV, YYDKDF (reference sequence).

V gene TRBV20-1 combines with J gene TRBJ1-2, with D maybe TRBD1 (5 bases). The germline V gene has CDR1 DFQATT and CDR2 SNEGSKA (reference sequence). The CDR3 spans 13 residues. V was clipped by 0 bases and J by 8 bases, with 13 bases between them. The CDR3 DNA reads as TGCAGTGCTAGAGAGGGGCCGGGGGAGGGCTACACCTTC. This codes for CSAREGPGEGYTF.

Only a few counts were recorded for this clonotype. The gene calls are TRBV15 and TRBJ1-1; 8 bases agree with TRBD1. Looked up from germline, CDR1 is LNHNV and CDR2 is YYDKDF (reference sequence). The CDR3 sequence is 15 residues long. V was clipped by 3 bases and J by 5 bases; unmatched bases: 8. Here the CDR3 DNA reads TGTGCCACCAGCAGGCCCCAGGGGGCTAAGACTGAAGCTTTCTTT. It codes for CATSRPQGAKTEAFF. Filled out from reference TRBV15 and TRBJ1-1, the complete variable domain reads DAMVIQNPRYQVTQFGKPVTLSCSQTLNHNVMYWYQQKSSQAPKLLFHYYDKDFNNEADTPDNFQSRRPNTSFCFLDIRSPGLGDTAMYLCATSRPQGAKTEAFFGQGTRLTVV.

This chain joins TRBV20-1 and TRBJ2-5; the D is unclear. The germline V gene encodes CDR1 DFQATT and CDR2 SNEGSKA (reference sequence). Trimming stripped 6 bases from V and 2 bases from J, with 4 bases between. The length of the CDR3 is 10 residues. CDR3 residues: CSASQETQYF. For the CDR3, the DNA is TGCAGTGCATCACAAGAGACCCAGTACTTC.

The rearrangement links TRBV6-2 or TRBV6-3 to TRBJ1-2; 10 bases match TRBD1. The germline V gene encodes CDR1 MNHEY and CDR2 SVGEGT. Trimming cost V 6 bases and J 8 bases; bases outside gene matches: 9. CDR3 length equals 14 residues. CDR3 bases: TGTGCCAGCAGACGATCGGGGACAGGGGACGGCTACACCTTC. This gives the protein CASRRSGTGDGYTF.

The CDR3 reads CATSDPTGGYEQYF. CDR3 in DNA: TGTGCCACCAGTGATCCTACAGGGGGATACGAGCAGTACTTC. The rearrangement joins TRBV24-1 to TRBJ2-7, with 8 bases fitting TRBD1. In germline, CDR1 is KGHDR, CDR2 SFDVKD. The ends lost 3 bases at V and 4 bases at J; junction bases unmatched: 4. The length of the CDR3 is 14 residues.

V is TRBV24-1 and J is TRBJ2-3; D might be TRBD2 (5 bases). V lost 1 base and J 5 bases, leaving 6 bases between the germline ends. Germline-derived CDR1 and CDR2 are KGHDR and SFDVKD. The CDR3 runs to 13 residues. The CDR3 reads CATSDLRGDTQYF. CDR3 coding DNA: TGTGCCACCAGTGATTTACGGGGAGATACGCAGTATTTT.

The chain links TRBV7-8 to TRBJ1-2, with 9 positions matching TRBD1. V lost 2 bases and J lost 6; bases outside the gene matches: 10. CDR3 size: 16 residues. Germline V gene lookup returns CDR1 SGHVS and CDR2 FQNEAQ. The CDR3 coding sequence is TGTGCCAGCAGCTTACGGGGACAGGGTTGGCGGGATGGCTACACCTTC. Translating it yields CASSLRGQGWRDGYTF.

V gene TRBV7-6 combines with J gene TRBJ1-1; tentative D call: TRBD1 (5 bases). CDR3 length: 12 amino acids. Trimming removed 5 bases at V and 7 bases at J, with 11 bases between. CDR1 and CDR2 from the germline V gene are SGHVS and FNYEAQ. The chain's CDR3 is CASSLGTDEAFF. The CDR3 DNA sequence: TGTGCCAGCAGCCTCGGGACGGATGAAGCTTTCTTT.

The chain links TRBV25-1 to TRBJ1-2; 9 nucleotides agree with TRBD1. Losses at the gene ends were 7 bases for V and 3 bases for J; bases not matched to a gene: 12. The germline V gene has CDR1 MGHDK and CDR2 SYGVNS. This CDR3 comprises 16 residues. The CDR3 region is CASTAGGTGFYYGYTF. CDR3 nucleotides: TGTGCCAGCACTGCGGGTGGGACAGGGTTTTACTATGGCTACACCTTC.